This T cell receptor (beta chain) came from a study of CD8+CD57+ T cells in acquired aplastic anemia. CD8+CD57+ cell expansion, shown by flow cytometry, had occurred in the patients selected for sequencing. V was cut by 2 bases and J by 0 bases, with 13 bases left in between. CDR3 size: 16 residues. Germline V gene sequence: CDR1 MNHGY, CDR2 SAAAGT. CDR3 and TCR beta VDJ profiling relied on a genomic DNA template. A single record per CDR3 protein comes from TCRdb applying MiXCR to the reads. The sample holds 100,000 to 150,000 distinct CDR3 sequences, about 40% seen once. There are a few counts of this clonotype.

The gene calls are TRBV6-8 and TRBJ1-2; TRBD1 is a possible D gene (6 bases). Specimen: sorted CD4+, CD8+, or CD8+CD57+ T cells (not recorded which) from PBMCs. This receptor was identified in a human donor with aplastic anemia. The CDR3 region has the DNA TGTGCCAGCAGTTACGCCACAGGGAAAGCTAACTATGGCTACACCTTC. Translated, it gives CASSYATGKANYGYTF.